Following are 20 T cell receptor beta chains from one sample sequenced in a study of shared clonotypes between healthy human individuals. The protocol was immunoSEQ multiplex PCR, while the TCRdb copy is restricted to in-frame clones and leaves out a portion. The sample records 1,400,000 or so clones, 98% to 99% being singletons. The specimen was naive CD4+ T cells sorted from blood. The subset here: CD45RA+ positively selected. All receptors come from a man younger than 45 in good health.

The chain has TRBV18 and TRBJ2-3; either TRBD1 or TRBD2 may fit D (6 bases each). The germline gives CDR1 KGHSH, CDR2 LQKENI. V lost 4 bases and J 2 bases, leaving 19 bases between the germline ends. The CDR3 has 17 residues. The CDR3 DNA sequence: TGTGCCAGCTCACGGGGGGACAAATCCGACTCCACAGATACGCAGTATTTT. It yields the protein CASSRGDKSDSTDTQYF.

This chain connects TRBV14 to TRBJ2-1, with D perhaps TRBD2 (6 bases). The CDR3 runs to 16 residues. Germline V gene lookup returns CDR1 SGHDN and CDR2 FVKESK. Trimming cost V 1 base and J 4 bases, with 14 bases left between them. In DNA form, the CDR3 reads TGTGCCAGCAGCCAAGGTTCCGGGAGAGGTTACAATGAGCAGTTCTTC. Translating it yields CASSQGSGRGYNEQFF.

The CDR3 loop is CASGRLGQPQHF. In DNA, the CDR3 is TGTGCCAGCGGGCGGCTTGGCCAGCCCCAGCATTTT. The chain is built from TRBV9 and TRBJ1-5; D is unresolved. The CDR3 is made up of 12 amino acids. CDR1 and CDR2 (germline): SGDLS, YYNGEE. The V and J ends lost 7 bases and 7 bases respectively, with 12 bases between them.

This rearrangement joins TRBV29-1 to TRBJ2-7; tentatively, D is TRBD1 (6 bases). Germline assignment: CDR1 SQVTM and CDR2 ANQGSEA. Trimming removed 7 bases at V and 2 bases at J, with 12 bases between. The CDR3 is 12 amino acids. CDR3 residues: CSATTGPYEQYF. CDR3 bases: TGCAGCGCTACGACAGGCCCCTACGAGCAGTACTTC.

The gene calls are TRBV29-1 and TRBJ2-1; the match to TRBD1 covers 11 bases. The V segment lost 6 bases and the J segment 9 bases; nucleotides outside the gene matches: 10. The germline V gene has CDR1 SQVTM and CDR2 ANQGSEA. The CDR3 is made up of 14 amino acids. CDR3: CSVRNGQGAGEQFF. DNA of the CDR3: TGCAGCGTACGTAACGGACAGGGGGCAGGTGAGCAGTTCTTC.

As for this clone: This sample also contains other DNA sequences that code for the same CDR3. This chain joins TRBV28 and TRBJ2-7, with D uncertain. The CDR3 consists of 14 residues. Trimming pared 3 bases from V and 0 bases from J, leaving 9 bases between. Looked up from germline, CDR1 is MDHEN and CDR2 is SYDVKM. The CDR3 DNA is TGTGCCAGCAGTTTCTTCTCTAGCTCCTACGAGCAGTACTTC. This codes for CASSFFSSSYEQYF.

The rearrangement uses TRBV6-5 and TRBJ2-7; possible D gene TRBD1, 5 bases. Germline values: CDR1 MNHEY, CDR2 SVGAGI. The CDR3 extends over 11 amino acids. Trimming cost V 0 bases and J 12 bases, with 9 bases left between them. For the CDR3, the DNA is TGTGCCAGCAGTTACTCGTCAGGGTTGTACTTC. Translation gives CASSYSSGLYF.

The rearrangement joins TRBV5-4 to TRBJ2-1; D is uncertain. The CDR3 totals 12 residues. V was trimmed by 0 bases and J by 8 bases, leaving 6 bases between them. Per the germline V gene, CDR1 is SGHNT and CDR2 is YYREEE (reference sequence). This CDR3 is CASSLAGHEQFF. The DNA of the CDR3 is TGTGCCAGCAGCTTGGCCGGGCATGAGCAGTTCTTC.

V gene TRBV9 combines with J gene TRBJ2-1; 10 bases are a match to TRBD2. Unmatched junction bases numbered 8, after V lost 1 base and J lost 4 bases. Per the germline V gene, CDR1 is SGDLS and CDR2 is YYNGEE. This CDR3 has 17 amino acids. The CDR3 nucleotides are TGTGCCAGCAGCGTACGAACCGGGACTAGCGCATACAATGAGCAGTTCTTC. Its protein is CASSVRTGTSAYNEQFF. Full variable domain (missing parts from reference TRBV9 and TRBJ2-1): DSGVTQTPKHLITATGQRVTLRCSPRSGDLSVYWYQQSLDQGLQFLIQYYNGEERAKGNILERFSAQQFPDLHSELNLSSLELGDSALYFCASSVRTGTSAYNEQFFGPGTRLTVL.

The V call is TRBV6-1, the J call TRBJ1-4, with D possibly TRBD1 on 6 matching bases. The V and J ends lost 4 bases and 8 bases respectively, with 20 bases between them. There are 16 residues in the CDR3. Germline V gene data show CDR1 as MNHNS and CDR2 as SASEGT. CDR3 nucleotides: TGTGCCAGCAGTGGAGACATCGGGGGGCGGGCAGAAAAACTGTTTTTT. Translation: CASSGDIGGRAEKLFF.

J is TRBJ1-4 and V is TRBV18; TRBD1 might be the D (5 bases). Per the germline V gene, CDR1 is KGHSH and CDR2 is LQKENI. The CDR3 spans 17 residues. V lost 2 bases and J lost 8, with 21 bases in between. The CDR3 nucleotides are TGTGCCAGCTCACCATTTGGTTCGTGGGGGACGCGCGAAAAACTGTTTTTT. Encoded protein: CASSPFGSWGTREKLFF.

The chain recombines TRBV10-2 with TRBJ2-1, with a tentative D call TRBD2 (6 bases). CDR3 length: 17 amino acids. Trimming pared 11 bases from V and 0 bases from J, leaving 23 bases between. From germline, CDR1 is WSHSY and CDR2 SAAADI. The CDR3 nucleotides are TGCGCCGTCAAGGCTAGCGCGACTCAGAGCTCCTACAATGAGCAGTTCTTC. Amino acids: CAVKASATQSSYNEQFF.

V and J are TRBV5-1 and TRBJ2-7, with 7 bases identical to TRBD2. The CDR3 is made up of 16 amino acids. The germline V gene encodes CDR1 SGHRS and CDR2 YFSETQ. The J segment lost 2 bases and the V segment lost 0 bases, leaving 8 bases of the junction unmatched. CDR3: CASSLDPPLATYEQYF. CDR3 DNA: TGCGCCAGCAGCTTGGACCCCCCACTAGCGACCTACGAGCAGTACTTC.

The V gene is TRBV9, the J gene TRBJ2-3; possibly TRBD2 for D (6 bases). Germline CDR1 is SGDLS and CDR2 is YYNGEE. This CDR3 spans 15 amino acids. V was pared by 3 bases and J by 1 base, with 12 bases between. The CDR3 nucleotides read TGTGCCAGCAGCGGGGGGGAGGCCCGCACAGATACGCAGTATTTT. Translating gives CASSGGEARTDTQYF.

This clone was seen a single time. The chain recombines TRBV28 with TRBJ2-1; no definite D call. CDR1 MDHEN and CDR2 SYDVKM come from the germline V gene. Between the trimmed V and J ends, which lost 4 bases and 13 bases, there was a span of 26 bases. This CDR3 has 16 residues. In DNA, the CDR3 is TGTGCCAGCAGTTCAAACCCCCCGAAAAGTAGCTTCATACAGTTCTTC. It translates to CASSSNPPKSSFIQFF.

The J gene is TRBJ1-1, the V gene TRBV11-3; 10 bases are a match to TRBD1. The CDR3 extends over 14 amino acids. Per the germline V gene, CDR1 is SGHNT and CDR2 is YENEEA. J gave up 10 bases and V 5 bases, and 10 bases lay outside the gene matches. The CDR3 reads CASSAGTGEPRAFF. Written as DNA, the CDR3 is TGTGCCAGCAGCGCGGGGACAGGGGAGCCAAGAGCTTTCTTT. The variable domain in full, completed from reference TRBV11-3 and TRBJ1-1, reads EAGVVQSPRYKIIEKKQPVAFWCNPISGHNTLYWYLQNLGQGPELLIRYENEEAVDDSQLPKDRFSAERLKGVDSTLKIQPAELGDSAVYLCASSAGTGEPRAFFGQGTRLTVV.

This chain joins TRBV10-2 and TRBJ1-2, with a tentative D call TRBD1 (5 bases). This CDR3 spans 14 amino acids. Trimming pared 3 bases from V and 3 bases from J, leaving 11 bases between. Germline V gene sequence: CDR1 WSHSY, CDR2 SAAADI. CDR3 nucleotide sequence: TGCGCCAGCAGTGACTCAGGGAGTGACTATGGCTACACCTTC. It encodes CASSDSGSDYGYTF.

The CDR3 DNA follows: TGTGCCAGCAGTCCAGAGACCGGGGAGCTGTTTTTT. Translation: CASSPETGELFF. The rearrangement links TRBV2 to TRBJ2-2; D ambiguous. The ends were cut back, 5 bases at V and 5 bases at J, with 6 bases in the middle. CDR3 size: 12 residues. Germline V CDR1 and CDR2: SNHLY, FYNNEI. Combining the CDR3 with reference TRBV2 and TRBJ2-2 gives the whole variable domain EPEVTQTPSHQVTQMGQEVILRCVPISNHLYFYWYRQILGQKVEFLVSFYNNEISEKSEIFDDQFSVERPDGSNFTLKIRSTKLEDSAMYFCASSPETGELFFGEGSRLTVL.

The rearrangement uses TRBV7-9 and TRBJ2-1; D possibly matches TRBD1 or TRBD2 (5 bases each). This CDR3 has 15 amino acids. V was clipped by 5 bases and J by 7 bases, with 18 bases between them. Germline assignment: CDR1 SEHNR and CDR2 FQNEAQ (reference sequence). The CDR3 DNA reads as TGTGCCAGCAGCCTACCCGGGACGATCGATAATGAGCAGTTCTTC. It encodes CASSLPGTIDNEQFF.

The J gene is TRBJ1-1, the V gene TRBV5-1, with D possibly being TRBD1 (5 bases). The germline V gene has CDR1 SGHRS and CDR2 YFSETQ. Trimming left V 0 bases short and J 4 bases short, with 10 bases between. This CDR3 has 14 residues. This CDR3 reads CASSLEGGGTEAFF. The CDR3 DNA follows: TGCGCCAGCAGCTTGGAGGGCGGGGGCACTGAAGCTTTCTTT.